Listed below are T cell receptor beta chains from one sample, sequenced in a study of T cells after yellow fever vaccination. TCRdb fed the 5' RACE reads into MiXCR, producing one record per CDR3 protein. This sample has about 320,000 distinct CDR3 sequences, with roughly 10% found just once. The sample in question was CD4+ T cells sorted from PBMCs, obtained 45 days after the yellow fever booster vaccination. Source of these receptors: a man between 18 and 29 years old who received the YFV17D yellow fever vaccine. The CDR3 runs from the conserved cysteine through the conserved F or W. The order of the fields is D gene, J gene, clone size, V gene, CDR3 DNA, CDR3 protein. The D gene is left open where the match is weak. Some rows mark clone size as missing; the rest say once, few, many or name a class of expanded clone.

TRBD1 TRBJ1-1 . TRBV24-1 TGTGCCACCAGTGATTTGCAGGGGGAAGGAACTGAAGCTTTCTTT CATSDLQGEGTEAFF
. TRBJ2-7 few TRBV12-3/TRBV12-4 TGTGCCAGCAGTTTAGGGGACGGAACCTACGAGCAGTACTTC CASSLGDGTYEQYF
. TRBJ1-3 . TRBV11-2 TGTGCCAGCAGCTTAGATTGGGGGGGCGCTGGAAACACCATATATTTT CASSLDWGGAGNTIYF
. TRBJ1-6 . TRBV28 TGTGCCAGCACCGAGAATTCACCCCTCCACTTT CASTENSPLHF
. TRBJ1-3 . TRBV7-2 TGTGCCAGCAGCGCGAGCAGGGGATCTGGAAACACCATATATTTT CASSASRGSGNTIYF
. TRBJ2-3 few TRBV29-1 TGCAGCGTTGACCTTAGCACAGATACGCAGTATTTT CSVDLSTDTQYF
. TRBJ2-7 few TRBV5-1 TGCGCCAGCAGCTTGGGTTACAGCTACGAGCAGTACTTC CASSLGYSYEQYF
TRBD1 TRBJ2-3 . TRBV2 TGTGCCAGCAGTGAAGCCCAGGGGGCTAGAGATACGCAGTATTTT CASSEAQGARDTQYF
. TRBJ2-4 . TRBV9 TGTGCCAGCAGCGTAGCTTCAGAAAACATTCAGTACTTC CASSVASENIQYF
TRBD1 TRBJ2-1 few TRBV10-3 TGTGCCATCAGTGGGACAGGAGAACGTAATGAGCAGTTCTTC CAISGTGERNEQFF
. TRBJ2-3 . TRBV7-3 TGTGCCAGCAGCCCGCGGACAACAGATACGCAGTATTTT CASSPRTTDTQYF
. TRBJ1-5 . TRBV5-1 TGCGCCAGCAGCTTGGGTGGGGGTAGGGATCAGCCCCAGCATTTT CASSLGGGRDQPQHF
TRBD2 TRBJ2-1 . TRBV20-1 TGCAGTGCCCTCGGCGGATCGGGACTAGGGTCCGGTGAGCAGTTCTTC CSALGGSGLGSGEQFF
. TRBJ1-1 many TRBV15 TGTGCCACCAGCAGAGATGGGGGTGAAGCTTTCTTT CATSRDGGEAFF
. TRBJ1-6 many TRBV10-3 TGTGCCATCAGTGTTTTTGAGGTAGAATCACCCCTCCACTTT CAISVFEVESPLHF
. TRBJ2-2 few TRBV12-3/TRBV12-4 TGTGCCAGCAGTTTCGTGCGGCCCGGGGAGCTGTTTTTT CASSFVRPGELFF
TRBD2 TRBJ2-2 few TRBV19 TGTGCCAGTAGTATGGGTAGCGGGGGCCCGAACACCGGGGAGCTGTTTTTT CASSMGSGGPNTGELFF
. TRBJ1-1 . TRBV24-1 TGTGCCACCAGTGACGCGGGGGCAGGGAACACTGAAGCTTTCTTT CATSDAGAGNTEAFF
TRBD1 TRBJ1-5 . TRBV5-1 TGCGCCAGCAGCTGGACAGGGGATGGCAATCAGCCCCAGCATTTT CASSWTGDGNQPQHF
TRBD1 TRBJ1-3 . TRBV30 TGTGCCTGGAGTGCTCGACTGGACAGGGGGTTCTCTGGAAACACCATATATTTT CAWSARLDRGFSGNTIYF
TRBD1 TRBJ2-7 . TRBV3-1 TGTGCCAGCAGCCAAGCGTACGGGGACAGTGGTAGCGAGCAGTACTTC CASSQAYGDSGSEQYF
TRBD1 TRBJ2-2 . TRBV20-1 TGCAGTGCTCGGGACAGGGGTTACGGGGAGCTGTTTTTT CSARDRGYGELFF
TRBD2 TRBJ2-3 . TRBV5-1 TGCGCCAGCAGCTTTGCTAGGCGTCTAGCGGGGGGGCCCTTTAGCACAGATACGCAGTATTTT CASSFARRLAGGPFSTDTQYF
. TRBJ2-3 . TRBV29-1 TGCAGCGTTGACTCTCGAACTGATACGCAGTATTTT CSVDSRTDTQYF
. TRBJ2-1 few TRBV7-6 TGTGCCAGCAGCTTAGCGGAGGGGGCTGAGCAGTTCTTC CASSLAEGAEQFF
. TRBJ2-3 . TRBV2 TGTGCCAGCATTCCCGGTCTGGGGCACTCCTCAGGCTCCACAGATACGCAGTATTTT CASIPGLGHSSGSTDTQYF
TRBD1 TRBJ1-1 many TRBV5-1 TGTGCCAGCAGCTTACAGGGGACGAACACTGAAGCTTTCTTT CASSLQGTNTEAFF
. TRBJ2-1 . TRBV5-1 TGCGCCAGCAGCTTGGCACTACTAAACAATGAGCAGTTCTTC CASSLALLNNEQFF
. TRBJ2-2 . TRBV18 TGTGCCAGCTCACGGGGGCAGGGCCCCTCGAACACCGGGGAGCTGTTTTTT CASSRGQGPSNTGELFF
TRBD2 TRBJ2-2 . TRBV2 TGTGCCAGCAGTGGAACTAGCGGGGTGAATCCCGGGGAGCTGTTTTTT CASSGTSGVNPGELFF
TRBD2 TRBJ2-3 many TRBV7-2 TGTGCCAGCAGCTTTGTCCCTCTAGCGGGGAGGGATACGCAGTATTTT CASSFVPLAGRDTQYF
. TRBJ1-4 . TRBV5-5 TGTGCCAGCAGCTTGGTGCCGGGGACTAATGAAAAACTGTTTTTT CASSLVPGTNEKLFF
TRBD1 TRBJ2-1 . TRBV10-1 TGCGCCAGCAGTGATAAAAGGGGGCGGGATGAGCAGTTCTTC CASSDKRGRDEQFF
. TRBJ2-2 few TRBV6-2/TRBV6-3 TGTGCCAGCAGTTACCCGGCGTTGCGGGACAGACTCACCGGGGAGCTGTTTTTT CASSYPALRDRLTGELFF
TRBD2 TRBJ2-7 many TRBV5-1 TGCGCCAGCAGCTCTAGCGGGGGGGCCGGCGAGCAGTACTTC CASSSSGGAGEQYF
. TRBJ2-3 many TRBV29-1 TGCAGCGTTATTACCCGACCGCTCACAGATACGCAGTATTTT CSVITRPLTDTQYF
TRBD1 TRBJ1-4 few TRBV28 TGTGCCAGCAGACCCGGAGAGGGACAGGCGGCTTTTGAAAAACTGTTTTTT CASRPGEGQAAFEKLFF
TRBD1 TRBJ1-1 few TRBV28 TGTGCCAGCATTCCCTCCCCGGGACAGGCATACTTT CASIPSPGQAYF
. TRBJ2-7 . TRBV20-1 TGCAGTGCTAGCAGTTTACGGCACGGATCCTACGAGCAGTACTTC CSASSLRHGSYEQYF
. TRBJ1-1 few TRBV2 TGTGCCAGCAGTGCCGCCCCGGGAGGTGCTGAAGCTTTCTTT CASSAAPGGAEAFF
. TRBJ2-5 . TRBV20-1 TGCAGTGCTAGTGGTCACCGCCAAGAGACCCAGTACTTC CSASGHRQETQYF
TRBD1 TRBJ1-2 few TRBV6-4 TGTGCCAGATCTTCGGACAGGGGGCTGAAAAGTAAGGGCAACTATGGCTACACCTTC CARSSDRGLKSKGNYGYTF
TRBD2 TRBJ2-7 few TRBV5-1 TGCGCCAGCAGCTTGAGTAGCGGGGGGGCCGACGAGCAGTACTTC CASSLSSGGADEQYF
TRBD1 TRBJ1-1 few TRBV10-3 TGTGCCATCAGTGAAGGGGACAGGGCGACTGAAGCTTTCTTT CAISEGDRATEAFF
. TRBJ2-1 few TRBV7-8 TGTGCCAGCAGCTTTTCCGGGACCTGGCAGTTCTTC CASSFSGTWQFF
TRBD2 TRBJ2-1 few TRBV4-2 TGTGCCAGCAGCCGGGCGGGACTAGCGGGATTCTCCTACAATGAGCAGTTCTTC CASSRAGLAGFSYNEQFF
. TRBJ2-1 few TRBV12-3/TRBV12-4 TGTGCCAGCGGAAGGCGGGCCGGAGATGAGCAGTTCTTC CASGRRAGDEQFF
TRBD1 TRBJ1-2 few TRBV7-8 TGTGCCAGCAGCCGTGGACAGGATAACTATGGCTACACCTTC CASSRGQDNYGYTF
. TRBJ1-1 few TRBV6-5 TGTGCCAGCAGTTACTCGTATGGCAGGGCTACTGAAGCTTTCTTT CASSYSYGRATEAFF
TRBD2 TRBJ2-3 . TRBV7-2 TGTGCCAGCAGCCCGGCCCAACTAGCGGGGGGCACGCTCCCCACAGATACGCAGTATTTT CASSPAQLAGGTLPTDTQYF
. TRBJ2-5 many TRBV4-3 TGCGCCAGCAGCCAAGAGGGCGAGACCCAGTACTTC CASSQEGETQYF
. TRBJ2-7 few TRBV5-5 TGTGCCAGCGGAGACAGGATGAGCTCCTACGAGCAGTACTTC CASGDRMSSYEQYF
. TRBJ2-3 . TRBV7-3 TGTGCCAGCAGCTTAAACCCTACAGGAACTAGCACAGATACGCAGTATTTT CASSLNPTGTSTDTQYF
TRBD1 TRBJ2-5 few TRBV7-7 TGTGCTAGCAGCCCGACGACAGGGGGCCAAGAGACCCAGTACTTC CASSPTTGGQETQYF
. TRBJ1-6 few TRBV21-1 TGTGCCACCCCGAAGGAGGACAGACCTAATTCACCCCTCCACTTT CATPKEDRPNSPLHF